This TCR beta chain is from a study of blood T cell repertoires in COVID-19. The repertoire was sequenced with immunoSEQ multiplex PCR; TCRdb's copy has only in-frame clones and lacks some. The sample yields hundreds of thousands of clones, 75% to 90% seen once. Trimming cost V 2 bases and J 5 bases; bases outside gene matches: 3. Germline values: CDR1 MNHEY, CDR2 SMNVEV (reference sequence). There are 14 residues in the CDR3. With respect to this clone: Other DNA sequences within the sample encode an identical CDR3.

The TCR comes from a young man who had recovered from COVID-19. The gene calls are TRBV27 and TRBJ2-1, with 7 bases aligning to TRBD2. What was sequenced was PBMCs or T cells enriched from blood (not recorded which). The CDR3 here is CASSLAGADNEQFF. The CDR3, as DNA: TGTGCCAGCAGTTTAGCGGGAGCAGACAATGAGCAGTTCTTC.